This T cell receptor beta chain was recovered during a study of T cell responses to AZD1222 COVID-19 vaccine (TCRdb year 2021). Study-level background: AZD1222 recipients given second doses at about 4 weeks or at about 12 weeks were pooled, since spike-specific TCR depth and breadth were not found to differ between the two schedules. A total of 233 trial participants underwent TCR sequencing, of whom 207 had received two doses of AZD1222 and roughly 26 had received two doses of the MenACWY control vaccine. Enrollment into the trials was organized by age into subgroups of 18-55, 56-69 and 70-plus years, and those subgroups contained 148, 28 and 57 TCR-sequenced participants, respectively.

The CDR3 regions of human TCRbeta chains were analyzed by immunosequencing. In the original analysis: Repertoire TCRs were matched against a reference library of SARS-CoV-2-specific TCRs generated with the MIRA antigen-specificity platform. Breadth meant the fraction of unique TCRs that were SARS-CoV-2-associated, whereas depth meant the fraction of total T cells that were SARS-CoV-2-associated. Each spike-specific TCR was assigned to its reactive spike region and to a CD4 or CD8 class using the MIRA data. Log10-transformed breadth and depth values were compared by one-way ANOVA with Sidak's multiple comparisons tests. TCRdb provides this immuneACCESS table in a form limited to in-frame rearrangements. Some clones are lacking; in checked studies, under half of them reflect an unresolved V gene, and why the rest are absent is not known. V, J and clone size are those of that table, while D and trimming were read from the DNA. This sample holds about 190,000 clones; 85% to 95% were observed only once. Jointly, the top ten make up roughly 1.3% of the sample.

Only one count was recorded for this clone. Its antigen target is currently unknown. Base qualities are missing; no much larger clone stands one base away. General conclusions and limits of the study: The vaccine-associated CD4 TCRs covered the entire spike protein, and the dominant responses fell in regions 160-218 and 743-854. In the small 56-69-year group, the increase in depth fell short of significance, most likely because of low power. Because no day 14 peak-response samples were available, the repertoires could be characterized only after the peak T cell response. Participants were mostly white British and included more females than males, and it was suggested by the authors that clonal diversity may have been underestimated. After two AZD1222 doses, both the breadth and the depth of spike-specific TCRs were significantly higher than at day 0 and than in MenACWY recipients. Reportedly, almost half of the unique spike-specific TCRs recognized epitopes lying outside the regions that are mutated in the B.1.351 and B.1.1.7 variants. Conclusions about previously exposed vaccinees are limited, since just 6 or 7 AZD1222 recipients were seropositive for SARS-CoV-2 at baseline.

Cut back by 6 bases and 4 bases, the V and J ends lie 12 bases apart. From its cysteine to its phenylalanine, the CDR3 spans 13 amino acids. Here the CDR3 DNA is all that survives: 39 bases in frame from base 1. The germline V gene specifies MDHEN as CDR1 and SYDVKM as CDR2. What the time point label conveys for this sample: baseline before first vaccination. Vaccinee samples were obtained from the UK trials COV001 and COV002, which included a single-blind randomized controlled phase 2/3 trial of AZD1222 (ChAdOx1 nCoV-19) in healthy adults. For TCRbeta chain sequencing, PBMC samples from trial participants were taken at day 0 and at day 28 after the second dose.

Sequencing was performed on peripheral blood, taken on day 0 of AZD1222 vaccination. The chain couples TRBV28 to TRBJ1-2; the D segment could be TRBD1, given 5 matching bases. The TCR originated in an adult in good health. At the DNA level, the sequence is TGTGCCAGCAGCCCCACCGGGGCCTATGGCTACACCTTC. Translated, it gives CASSPTGAYGYTF.